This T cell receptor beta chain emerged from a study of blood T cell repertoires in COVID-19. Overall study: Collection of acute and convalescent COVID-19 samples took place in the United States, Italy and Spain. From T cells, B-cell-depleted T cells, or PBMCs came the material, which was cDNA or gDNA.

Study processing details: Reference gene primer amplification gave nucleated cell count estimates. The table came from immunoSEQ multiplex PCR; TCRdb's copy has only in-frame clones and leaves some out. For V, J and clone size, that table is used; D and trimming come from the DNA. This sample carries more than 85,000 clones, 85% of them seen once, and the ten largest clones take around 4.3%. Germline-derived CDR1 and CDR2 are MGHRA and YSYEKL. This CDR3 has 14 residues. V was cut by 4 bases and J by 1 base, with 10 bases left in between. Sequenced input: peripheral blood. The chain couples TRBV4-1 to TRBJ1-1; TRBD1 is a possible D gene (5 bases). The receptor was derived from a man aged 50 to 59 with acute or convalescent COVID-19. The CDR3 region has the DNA TGCGCCAGCAGCCTGGGACTGAGGAACACTGAAGCTTTCTTT. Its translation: CASSLGLRNTEAFF.